Listed below are T cell receptor beta chains from one sample, sequenced in a study of OX40 agonist ivuxolimab in advanced cancers. Generated by immunoSEQ multiplex PCR, the TCRdb table keeps only in-frame clones and is missing some. The profile shows about 28,000 clones, around 86% of them singletons. The source was CD4+ or CD8+ T cells sorted from blood, collected in a trial of the OX40 agonist ivuxolimab. These receptors all come from an adult with an advanced solid tumor such as melanoma, head and neck, liver or kidney cancer. Both conserved end residues are part of each CDR3. D genes are given only for firm matches. Clone size, where shown, is once, few, many, or a class for clones that have expanded.

cdr3_aa	cdr3_nt	clone_size	v_call	j_call	d_call
CASSSLTEAFF	TGTGCCAGCAGCTCCCTGACTGAAGCTTTCTTT	.	TRBV13	TRBJ1-1	.
CASSQGTGGHEQYF	TGTGCCAGCAGCCAAGGGACAGGGGGCCACGAGCAGTACTTC	.	TRBV14	TRBJ2-7	TRBD1
CASSVGTGPSYEQYF	TGTGCCAGCAGCGTCGGGACAGGACCTTCCTACGAGCAGTACTTC	.	TRBV9	TRBJ2-7	TRBD1
CASTGGLPGDEQFF	TGCGCCAGCACCGGAGGCCTCCCGGGGGATGAGCAGTTCTTC	once	TRBV4-1	TRBJ2-1	.
CASSLYPQGPGNTIYF	TGTGCCAGCAGTTTATACCCACAGGGACCAGGAAACACCATATATTTT	.	TRBV28	TRBJ1-3	.
CASSEGIAGVEQYF	TGTGCCAGCAGCGAGGGGATAGCGGGAGTCGAGCAGTACTTC	.	TRBV9	TRBJ2-7	TRBD2
CASSGAGLYFGYTF	TGTGCCAGCAGCGGAGCAGGGCTTTACTTTGGCTACACCTTC	.	TRBV5-4	TRBJ1-2	.
CASSLSGTQNEQFF	TGTGCCAGCAGTTTATCAGGGACACAGAATGAGCAGTTCTTC	.	TRBV27	TRBJ2-1	.
CASSYSNRNTEAFF	TGTGCCAGCAGTTACTCGAACAGGAACACTGAAGCTTTCTTT	.	TRBV6-6	TRBJ1-1	.
CASSLVGTDNYGYTF	TGCGCCAGCAGCTTGGTTGGGACAGATAACTATGGCTACACCTTC	once	TRBV5-1	TRBJ1-2	TRBD1
CASSLFEGRSYNEQFF	TGTGCCAGCAGCTTATTCGAAGGGCGCTCCTACAATGAGCAGTTCTTC	.	TRBV7-2	TRBJ2-1	.
CASSLTSMNTEAFF	TGTGCCAGCAGCCTAACTTCTATGAACACTGAAGCTTTCTTT	.	TRBV7-2	TRBJ1-1	.
CASSNWADTQYF	TGTGCCAGCAGTAATTGGGCAGATACGCAGTATTTT	few	TRBV5-4	TRBJ2-3	.
CASSLGGINQPQHF	TGTGCCAGCAGCTTAGGGGGAATCAATCAGCCCCAGCATTTT	.	TRBV7-6	TRBJ1-5	.
CASSPGGGTSNGELFF	TGTGCCAGCAGCCCCGGGGGGGGGACGTCAAACGGGGAGCTGTTTTTT	.	TRBV11-2	TRBJ2-2	TRBD2
CASSVEKGLSQETQYF	TGTGCCAGCAGCGTAGAAAAAGGCCTATCCCAAGAGACCCAGTACTTC	.	TRBV9	TRBJ2-5	.
CASSYRGYTF	TGTGCCAGCAGCTATCGGGGCTACACCTTC	.	TRBV2	TRBJ1-2	.
CASTKTGFFGNTIYF	TGTGCCAGCACCAAGACAGGGTTCTTTGGAAACACCATATATTTT	.	TRBV6-5	TRBJ1-3	TRBD1